The next 25 T cell receptor beta chains were all read from a single sample in a study of spatial heterogeneity in lung cancer. A single record per CDR3 protein comes from TCRdb applying MiXCR to the 5' RACE reads. Among more than 15,000 distinct CDR3 sequences, 20% to 25% were seen once, and the ten largest hold 15% to 20%. Time point indicated: sample taken at primary tumor resection. Whole RNA was taken from tumor, nontumor lung or frozen PBMC; it was then sequenced unsorted. The sample was PBMCs, taken at surgery. These TCRs come from a female donor with early-stage non-small cell lung cancer.

The V call is TRBV7-9, the J call TRBJ1-1; D is possibly TRBD1 (5 bases). CDR1 SEHNR and CDR2 FQNEAQ come from the germline V gene (reference sequence). V dropped 2 bases and J dropped 7 bases, with 14 bases sitting between them. The CDR3 runs 14 residues. The CDR3 nucleotides read TGTGCCAGCAGCTTACCCTCTCTAGGGGTTGAAGCTTTCTTT. Its protein is CASSLPSLGVEAFF. The full variable domain, completed using reference TRBV7-9 and TRBJ1-1, is DTGVSQNPRHKITKRGQNVTFRCDPISEHNRLYWYRQTLGQGPEFLTYFQNEAQLEKSRLLSDRFSAERPKGSFSTLEIQRTEQGDSAMYLCASSLPSLGVEAFFGQGTRLTVV.

Many counts were recorded for this clonotype. The chain joins TRBV30 to TRBJ2-3; D might be TRBD2 (7 bases). This CDR3 is 15 amino acids long. V lost 2 bases, J lost 6 bases, and 18 bases lay in between. Germline V gene lookup returns CDR1 GTSNPN and CDR2 SVGIG (reference sequence). The CDR3 reads CAWSKGGTRGDTQYF. In DNA form, the CDR3 reads TGTGCCTGGAGTAAGGGGGGGACCCGAGGCGATACGCAGTATTTT.

This clonotype was seen at least ten times. For the CDR3, the DNA is TGTGCCAGCAGCAACCCGGGGACTTACAATGAGCAGTTCTTC. Translating gives CASSNPGTYNEQFF. V and J are TRBV7-9 and TRBJ2-1, with D possibly matching TRBD2 (6 bases). This CDR3 is built from 14 residues. V lost 5 bases to trimming and J lost 4 bases, with 12 bases between them. The V gene's germline CDR1 is SEHNR and CDR2 FQNEAQ (reference sequence).

This clonotype has at least ten counts. The J gene is TRBJ2-7, the V gene TRBV12-3 or TRBV12-4; 7 bases fit TRBD1. V gave up 5 bases and J gave up 0 bases; unmatched junction bases: 7. The CDR3 is made up of 15 amino acids. DNA for the CDR3: TGTGCCAGCAGTGCCGACAGGGTATTCTCCTACGAGCAGTACTTC. It encodes CASSADRVFSYEQYF.

This clonotype was recorded at least ten times. The chain uses TRBV29-1 and TRBJ1-2, with TRBD1 matching 9 bases. The V gene end was trimmed by 8 bases and the J gene end by 8 bases; junction bases not matched to a gene: 9. CDR3 size: 12 residues. Germline CDR1 is SQVTM and CDR2 is ANQGSEA. The CDR3 coding sequence is TGCAGCACCGGACAGGGGATACAAGGCTACACCTTC. This encodes CSTGQGIQGYTF.

This clonotype was observed at least ten times. J is TRBJ2-3 and V is TRBV5-4; 8 bases agree with TRBD1. The CDR3 spans 15 residues. After removal of 2 bases from V and 3 bases from J, the junction contained 5 bases not matched to a gene. Looked up from germline, CDR1 is SGHNT and CDR2 is YYREEE (reference sequence). The CDR3: CASSLDRGVTDTQYF. The CDR3 region has the DNA TGTGCCAGCAGCTTAGACAGGGGCGTGACAGATACGCAGTATTTT. Full variable domain (rest looked up from reference TRBV5-4 and TRBJ2-3): ETGVTQSPTHLIKTRGQQVTLRCSSQSGHNTVSWYQQALGQGPQFIFQYYREEENGRGNFPPRFSGLQFPNYSSELNVNALELDDSALYLCASSLDRGVTDTQYFGPGTRLTVL.

This clonotype was recorded at least ten times. The chain links TRBV28 to TRBJ2-1, with D uncertain. V was pared by 4 bases and J by 5 bases, with 0 bases between. This CDR3 is 10 amino acids long. Germline assignment: CDR1 MDHEN and CDR2 SYDVKM. The CDR3 DNA is TGTGCCAGCAGTTACAATGAGCAGTTCTTC. Translated, it gives CASSYNEQFF.

The J gene is TRBJ1-1, the V gene TRBV7-2; a weak D match, TRBD1 (5 bases). This CDR3 comprises 14 residues. Per germline, CDR1 SGHTA and CDR2 FQGNSA. V lost 5 bases to trimming and J lost 1 base, with 11 bases between them. The CDR3: CASSRVGQNTEAFF. In DNA form, the CDR3 reads TGTGCCAGCAGCAGGGTCGGACAGAACACTGAAGCTTTCTTT.

This clonotype has ten or more counts. This sequence joins TRBV9 and TRBJ1-6, with 7 nucleotides matching TRBD1. This CDR3 has 15 residues. V shed 1 base, J shed 7 bases, and the junction held 5 bases outside the gene matches. Per germline, CDR1 SGDLS and CDR2 YYNGEE. The CDR3 DNA reads TGTGCCAGCAGCGTACAGGGGGTGGTGAATTCACCCCTCCACTTT. Protein sequence: CASSVQGVVNSPLHF.

This clonotype was detected ten times or more. The chain carries TRBV12-3 or TRBV12-4 and TRBJ2-3; 8 positions agree with TRBD2. After removal of 7 bases from V and 0 bases from J, the junction contained 9 bases not matched to a gene. The CDR3 is made up of 16 amino acids. CDR3 DNA sequence: TGTGCCAGCACCCAGGTAGCTAGCGGGAGCACAGATACGCAGTATTTT. Protein product: CASTQVASGSTDTQYF.

This clonotype was recorded many times. The rearrangement joins TRBV5-1 to TRBJ2-2; 8 positions match TRBD1. CDR1 is SGHRS, CDR2 YFSETQ, per germline. The CDR3 runs to 15 residues. V lost 4 bases, J lost 4 bases, and 6 bases stayed unmatched. DNA of the CDR3: TGCGCCAGCAGCGAGGACAGGGTTTCCACCGGGGAGCTGTTTTTT. Its protein is CASSEDRVSTGELFF.

CDR3 amino acids: CASSSGPRETQYF. CDR3 nucleotides: TGTGCCAGCAGCTCGGGCCCGAGGGAGACCCAGTACTTC. The J gene is TRBJ2-5, the V gene TRBV5-5; D gene unclear. With 3 bases removed from V and 5 bases from J, the gap between germline ends came to 11 bases. The CDR3 has 13 amino acids. Germline V CDR1 and CDR2: SGHKS, YYEKEE (reference sequence).

The V gene is TRBV4-3, the J gene TRBJ2-1, with 8 positions matching TRBD1. V shed 6 bases, J shed 6 bases, and the junction held 4 bases outside the gene matches. There are 13 residues in the CDR3. Germline V gene lookup returns CDR1 LGHNA and CDR2 YSLEER. For the CDR3, the DNA is TGCGCCAGCAGGCGGACAGGGATCAATGAGCAGTTCTTC. This codes for CASRRTGINEQFF.

The table lists this clonotype with many counts. This chain connects TRBV6-1 to TRBJ2-3; 11 bases line up with TRBD2. Germline V gene lookup returns CDR1 MNHNS and CDR2 SASEGT. Trimming at V came to 4 bases and at J to 1 base, leaving 10 bases not matched to a gene. The CDR3 covers 18 residues. DNA of the CDR3: TGTGCCAGCAGTGGGGAACTAGCGGGAGATCGGCGCACAGATACGCAGTATTTT. Translation: CASSGELAGDRRTDTQYF.

This clonotype is deemed medium-sized (0.01 to 0.1%). The chain couples TRBV19 to TRBJ2-1; TRBD2 is a possible D gene (6 bases). The CDR3 spans 15 residues. CDR1 and CDR2 (germline): LNHDA, SQIVND (reference sequence). The germline V and J ends were trimmed by 6 bases and 1 base, with 13 bases remaining between them. The CDR3 is CASSPDGGSYNEQFF. The CDR3 DNA follows: TGTGCCAGTAGCCCCGACGGGGGTTCCTACAATGAGCAGTTCTTC.

Ten or more counts support this clonotype. The chain couples TRBV6-6 to TRBJ2-3, with TRBD2 matching over 9 bases. The germline CDR1 and CDR2 sequences are MNHNY and SVGAGI (reference sequence). V lost 10 bases, J lost 4 bases, and 9 bases stayed unmatched. The CDR3 runs 14 residues. DNA of the CDR3: TGTGCCACCCTTAATAGCGGGAGTGCAGATACGCAGTATTTT. It yields the protein CATLNSGSADTQYF.

This clonotype has just one count. The chain links TRBV6-2 or TRBV6-3 to TRBJ1-1; D unclear. The CDR3 length is 16 residues. Germline loops: CDR1 MNHEY, CDR2 SVGEGT. V was pared by 0 bases and J by 1 base, with 12 bases between. CDR3 bases: TGTGCCAGCAGTTACTCGAATTCCAGCCCGAACACTGAAGCTTTCTTT. Translated, it gives CASSYSNSSPNTEAFF.

CDR3 coding DNA: TGTGCCATCAGTGAATTTGGCGGACGTAGCTCCTACAATGAGCAGTTCTTC. The encoded protein is CAISEFGGRSSYNEQFF. The chain is built from TRBV10-3 and TRBJ2-1; D is unclear. Trimming pared 3 bases from V and 0 bases from J, leaving 15 bases between. The CDR3 is 17 amino acids. Germline V gives CDR1 ENHRY, CDR2 SYGVKD.

This clonotype was detected once. The CDR3 region is CASSLSLTGGTGELFF. As DNA, the CDR3 is TGCGCCAGCAGCTTGTCCCTCACCGGCGGTACCGGGGAGCTGTTTTTT. The chain links TRBV5-1 to TRBJ2-2; D unresolved. The CDR3 spans 16 residues. V was shortened by 1 base and J by 5 bases, with 15 bases between the two germline ends. The germline V gene has CDR1 SGHRS and CDR2 YFSETQ.

This clonotype is termed medium-sized. J is TRBJ1-1 and V is TRBV27; D gene uncertain. Trimming took off 9 bases at V and 4 bases at J, with 12 bases between the two ends. This CDR3 has 12 amino acids. Germline values: CDR1 MNHEY, CDR2 SMNVEV (reference sequence). CDR3 in amino acids: CASGPLGTEAFF. The CDR3 bases are TGTGCCAGTGGACCCCTAGGCACTGAAGCTTTCTTT.

To note about this clonotype: This could be a read error, since a much larger clone is one nucleotide away. The chain employs TRBV20-1 and TRBJ2-7; TRBD2 matches at 8 bases. The germline gives CDR1 DFQATT, CDR2 SNEGSKA (reference sequence). CDR3 size: 15 residues. The DNA of the CDR3 is TGCAGTGCCGGGGGGGCGAGAGAAACTACCTACACAGCGACCTTC. Its translation: CSAGGARETTYTATF.

This clonotype was detected ten times or more. J is TRBJ1-5 and V is TRBV3-1, with 8 bases matching TRBD1. The germline gives CDR1 LGHDT, CDR2 YNNKEL (reference sequence). V shed 5 bases, J shed 7 bases, and the junction held 4 bases outside the gene matches. The CDR3 length is 13 residues. In nucleotides, the CDR3 is TGTGCCAGCAGCTACTACAGGGGGCAGCCCCAGCATTTT. Residues: CASSYYRGQPQHF.

The rearrangement joins TRBV6-2 or TRBV6-3 to TRBJ2-4; the D is unclear. V was cut by 0 bases and J by 7 bases, with 1 base left in between. This CDR3 comprises 11 residues. Germline CDR1 is MNHEY and CDR2 is SVGEGT. The CDR3 DNA is TGTGCCAGCAGTTACTCGAACATTCAGTACTTC. Its translation: CASSYSNIQYF.

J is TRBJ2-2 and V is TRBV4-3; TRBD2 matches at 10 bases. The CDR3 is made up of 15 amino acids. The V segment lost 4 bases and the J segment 7 bases; nucleotides outside the gene matches: 6. Germline V CDR1 and CDR2: LGHNA, YSLEER. The CDR3 loop reads CASSPLAGVFGELFF. The CDR3 DNA reads TGCGCCAGCAGCCCTCTAGCGGGAGTATTCGGGGAGCTGTTTTTT.

In this sample, this clonotype turned up many times. The V call is TRBV11-2, the J call TRBJ1-5, with D maybe TRBD1 (5 bases). Germline CDR1 reads SGHAT; CDR2 reads FQNNGV. The germline V and J ends were trimmed by 1 base and 1 base, with 14 bases remaining between them. CDR3 length: 17 residues. The CDR3 region has the DNA TGTGCCAGCAGCTTAGGGGTGACAGCGGTGAGCAATCAGCCCCAGCATTTT. This sequence encodes CASSLGVTAVSNQPQHF.